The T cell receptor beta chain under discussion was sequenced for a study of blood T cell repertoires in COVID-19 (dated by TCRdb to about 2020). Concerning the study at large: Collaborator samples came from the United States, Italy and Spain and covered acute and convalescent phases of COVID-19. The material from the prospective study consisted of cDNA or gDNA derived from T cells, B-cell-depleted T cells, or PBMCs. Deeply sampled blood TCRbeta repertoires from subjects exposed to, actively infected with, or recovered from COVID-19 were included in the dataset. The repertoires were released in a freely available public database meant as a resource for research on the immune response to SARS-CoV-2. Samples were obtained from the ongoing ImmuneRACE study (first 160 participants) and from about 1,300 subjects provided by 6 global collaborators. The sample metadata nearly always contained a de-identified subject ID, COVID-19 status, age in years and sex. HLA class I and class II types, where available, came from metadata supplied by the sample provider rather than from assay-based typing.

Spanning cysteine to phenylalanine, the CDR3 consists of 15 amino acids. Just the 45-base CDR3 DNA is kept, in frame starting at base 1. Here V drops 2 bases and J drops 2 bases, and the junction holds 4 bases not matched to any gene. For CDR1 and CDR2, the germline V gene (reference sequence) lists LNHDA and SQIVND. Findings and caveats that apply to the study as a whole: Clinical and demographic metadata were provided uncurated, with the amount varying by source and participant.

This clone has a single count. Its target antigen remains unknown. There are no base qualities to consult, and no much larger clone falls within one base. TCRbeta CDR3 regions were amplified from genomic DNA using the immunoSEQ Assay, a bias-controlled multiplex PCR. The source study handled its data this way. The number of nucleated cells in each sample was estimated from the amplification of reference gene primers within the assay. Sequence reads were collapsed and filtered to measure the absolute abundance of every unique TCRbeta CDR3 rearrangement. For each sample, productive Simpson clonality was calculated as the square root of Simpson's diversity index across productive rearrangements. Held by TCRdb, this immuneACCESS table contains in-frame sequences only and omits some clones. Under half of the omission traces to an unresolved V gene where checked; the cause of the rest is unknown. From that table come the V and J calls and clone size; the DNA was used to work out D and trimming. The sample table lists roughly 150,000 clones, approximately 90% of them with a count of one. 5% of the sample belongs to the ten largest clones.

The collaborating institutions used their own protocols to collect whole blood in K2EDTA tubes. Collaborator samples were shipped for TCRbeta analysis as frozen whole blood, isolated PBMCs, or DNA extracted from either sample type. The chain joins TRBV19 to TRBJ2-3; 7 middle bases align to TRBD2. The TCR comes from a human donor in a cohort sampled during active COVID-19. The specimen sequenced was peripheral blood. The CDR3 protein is CASSISAGYTDTQYF. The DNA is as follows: TGTGCCAGTAGTATATCAGCGGGGTACACAGATACGCAGTATTTT.